This entry lists 13 T cell receptor beta chains sequenced from one sample in a study of T-cell memory formation after mild COVID-19. TCRdb re-called the 5' RACE reads through MiXCR, storing one row per CDR3 protein. The table includes 280,000 or so distinct CDR3 sequences, less than 9.5% detected once. The sample taken for sequencing was PBMCs or a T cell subset sorted from them (not recorded which). The receptor set was obtained from a man younger than 35 who had mild COVID-19 (a few samples of this study predate the infection). Cell type and time point are not known.

This clonotype was seen a few times. The chain recombines TRBV7-9 with TRBJ2-6; D unclear. The CDR3 extends over 16 amino acids. V dropped 4 bases and J dropped 1 base, with 11 bases sitting between them. Looked up from germline, CDR1 is SEHNR and CDR2 is FQNEAQ (reference sequence). The CDR3 DNA sequence: TGTGCCAGCAGCTATTTTTCAGCGTCTGGGGCCAACGTCCTGACTTTC. Residues: CASSYFSASGANVLTF.

The rearrangement joins TRBV15 to TRBJ2-5, with D uncertain. The CDR3 loop spans 15 amino acids. V lost 1 base and J lost 2, with 11 bases in between. Germline CDR1 and CDR2: LNHNV and YYDKDF (reference sequence). This chain's CDR3 is CATSRVGNPQETQYF. The CDR3 DNA reads TGTGCCACCAGCAGAGTAGGGAACCCACAAGAGACCCAGTACTTC.

This clonotype has a handful of counts. This sequence joins TRBV15 and TRBJ1-5; TRBD1 might be the D (5 bases). The CDR3 runs 16 residues. The V gene lost 0 bases and the J gene lost 6 bases, with 15 bases spanning the gap. Germline CDR1 and CDR2: LNHNV and YYDKDF (reference sequence). This CDR3 reads CATSRDRGRVAQPQHF. CDR3 nucleotides: TGTGCCACCAGCAGAGATAGAGGCAGGGTAGCTCAGCCCCAGCATTTT.

V gene TRBV20-1 combines with J gene TRBJ1-4; D is perhaps TRBD1 (5 bases). The CDR3 has 13 amino acids. Deletions cut 4 bases from V and 8 bases from J, with 14 bases between. Germline assignment: CDR1 DFQATT and CDR2 SNEGSKA (reference sequence). In DNA form, the CDR3 reads TGCAGTGCTACTGACATCGGGGGGGAAAAACTGTTTTTT. It translates to CSATDIGGEKLFF.

This clonotype has ten or more counts. The V gene is TRBV5-1, the J gene TRBJ1-4; maybe TRBD1 (5 bases). The V end lost 2 bases, the J end lost 8 bases, and 13 bases lay between the germline ends. The germline CDR1 and CDR2 sequences are SGHRS and YFSETQ. The CDR3 is made up of 14 amino acids. The CDR3 sequence is CASSFGGEREKLFF. The CDR3 coding sequence is TGCGCCAGCAGCTTCGGGGGGGAACGGGAAAAACTGTTTTTT.

The CDR3 DNA follows: TGCAGTGCTAGAGAGCCGGGACAGGTCACTAGCACAGATACGCAGTATTTT. Protein: CSAREPGQVTSTDTQYF. This chain uses TRBV20-1 with TRBJ2-3; 8 nucleotides align to TRBD1. Per germline, CDR1 DFQATT and CDR2 SNEGSKA (reference sequence). V gave up 0 bases and J gave up 0 bases; unmatched junction bases: 8. This CDR3 is built from 17 residues.

The chain has TRBV21-1 and TRBJ2-5; TRBD2 is the table's D call, not checked against the DNA. TRBV21-1 is a recognized pseudogene. The CDR3 runs to 17 residues. The CDR3 is CASSKKGLAGGPETQYF. The CDR3 DNA follows: TGTGCCAGCAGCAAAAAGGGGCTAGCGGGGGGGCCAGAGACCCAGTACTTC.

This clonotype occurred many times. V is TRBV5-1 and J is TRBJ2-2; D ambiguous. Germline-derived CDR1 and CDR2 are SGHRS and YFSETQ. The CDR3 is made up of 13 amino acids. V lost 0 bases and J lost 6, with 6 bases in between. The CDR3 DNA sequence: TGCGCCAGCAGCTTGGAGTCGCCCGGGGAGCTGTTTTTT. Protein sequence: CASSLESPGELFF. Variable domain in full (rest from reference TRBV5-1 and TRBJ2-2): KAGVTQTPRYLIKTRGQQVTLSCSPISGHRSVSWYQQTPGQGLQFLFEYFSETQRNKGNFPGRFSGRQFSNSRSEMNVSTLELGDSALYLCASSLESPGELFFGEGSRLTVL.

This clonotype was picked up many times. A read error may produce the germline difference seen at one junction end. The V gene is TRBV4-2, the J gene TRBJ2-5, with 11 bases identical to TRBD2. Per germline, CDR1 LGHNA and CDR2 YNFKEQ. This CDR3 is 16 amino acids long. The CDR3 DNA sequence: TGTGCCAGCAGCCAAGAGCCGACTAGCGGGGCCGCTAAAGTGATCTTC. Amino acids: CASSQEPTSGAAKVIF.

This clonotype was counted only a few times. The chain uses TRBV5-1 and TRBJ2-3; 12 bases are a match to TRBD2. J lost 1 base, V lost 4 bases, and 4 bases had no gene match. Germline CDR1 and CDR2: SGHRS and YFSETQ. The CDR3 has 16 residues. The CDR3 region has the DNA TGCGCCAGCAGCACCTGGACTAGCGGGGGCACAGATACGCAGTATTTT. It translates to CASSTWTSGGTDTQYF.

This clonotype showed up many times. This chain connects TRBV7-9 to TRBJ1-1; 9 nucleotides align to TRBD1. The V gene end was trimmed by 1 base and the J gene end by 5 bases; junction bases not matched to a gene: 2. Germline CDR1 and CDR2: SEHNR and FQNEAQ (reference sequence). The CDR3 runs to 14 residues. The CDR3 here is CASSLGDRDTEAFF. The DNA of the CDR3 is TGTGCCAGCAGCTTAGGGGACAGGGATACTGAAGCTTTCTTT.

The chain links TRBV4-3 to TRBJ2-2; D gene ambiguous. CDR1 is LGHNA, CDR2 YSLEER, per germline. Trimming took off 0 bases at V and 11 bases at J, with 7 bases between the two ends. This CDR3 has 12 residues. CDR3 bases: TGCGCCAGCAGCCAAGATCCGAAAGAGCTGTTTTTT. It yields the protein CASSQDPKELFF.

This clonotype was detected only a few times. V usage is TRBV5-4 and J usage is TRBJ2-1; D is unresolved. V shed 2 bases and J shed 5 bases, with 8 bases lying between them. The CDR3 has 13 amino acids. Germline V gene sequence: CDR1 SGHNT, CDR2 YYREEE (reference sequence). CDR3 sequence reads: CASSLPSDNEQFF. The CDR3 bases are TGTGCCAGCAGCTTACCTAGTGACAATGAGCAGTTCTTC.